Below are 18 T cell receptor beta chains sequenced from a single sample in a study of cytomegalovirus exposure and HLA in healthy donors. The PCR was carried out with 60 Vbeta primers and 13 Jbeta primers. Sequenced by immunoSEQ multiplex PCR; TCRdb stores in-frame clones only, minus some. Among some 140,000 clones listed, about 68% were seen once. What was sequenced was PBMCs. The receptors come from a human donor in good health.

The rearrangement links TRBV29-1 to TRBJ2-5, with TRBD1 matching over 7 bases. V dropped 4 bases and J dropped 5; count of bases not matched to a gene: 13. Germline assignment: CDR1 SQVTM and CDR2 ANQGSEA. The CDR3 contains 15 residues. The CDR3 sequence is CSVGGGPWGWETQYF. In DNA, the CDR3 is TGCAGCGTTGGAGGGGGCCCCTGGGGATGGGAGACCCAGTACTTC. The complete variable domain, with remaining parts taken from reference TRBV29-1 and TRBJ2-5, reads SAVISQKPSRDICQRGTSLTIQCQVDSQVTMMFWYRQQPGQSLTLIATANQGSEATYESGFVIDKFPISRPNLTFSTLTVSNMSPEDSSIYLCSVGGGPWGWETQYFGPGTRLLVL.

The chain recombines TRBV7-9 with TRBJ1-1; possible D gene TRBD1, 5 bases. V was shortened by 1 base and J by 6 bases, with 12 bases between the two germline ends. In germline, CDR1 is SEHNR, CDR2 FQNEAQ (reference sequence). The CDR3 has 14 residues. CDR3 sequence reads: CASSLVGGKSEAFF. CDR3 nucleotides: TGTGCCAGCAGCTTAGTTGGGGGGAAATCTGAAGCTTTCTTT.

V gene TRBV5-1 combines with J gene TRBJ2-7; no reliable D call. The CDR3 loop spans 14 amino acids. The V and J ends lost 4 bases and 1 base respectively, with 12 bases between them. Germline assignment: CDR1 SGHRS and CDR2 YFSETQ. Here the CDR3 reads CASSPDTVSYEQYF. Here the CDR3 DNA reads TGCGCCAGCAGCCCAGACACAGTTTCCTACGAGCAGTACTTC.

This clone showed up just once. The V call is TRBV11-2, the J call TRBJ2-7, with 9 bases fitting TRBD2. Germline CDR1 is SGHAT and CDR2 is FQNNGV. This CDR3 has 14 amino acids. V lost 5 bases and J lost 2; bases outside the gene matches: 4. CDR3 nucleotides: TGTGCCAGCAGCCCTAGCGGGAAGACCTACGAGCAGTACTTC. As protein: CASSPSGKTYEQYF. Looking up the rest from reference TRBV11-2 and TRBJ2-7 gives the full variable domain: EAGVAQSPRYKIIEKRQSVAFWCNPISGHATLYWYQQILGQGPKLLIQFQNNGVVDDSQLPKDRFSAERLKGVDSTLKIQPAKLEDSAVYLCASSPSGKTYEQYFGPGTRLTVT.

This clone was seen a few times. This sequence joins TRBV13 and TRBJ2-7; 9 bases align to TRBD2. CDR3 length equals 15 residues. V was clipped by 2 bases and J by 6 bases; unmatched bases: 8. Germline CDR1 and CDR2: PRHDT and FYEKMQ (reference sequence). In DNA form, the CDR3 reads TGTGCCAGCAGCTTAAGGCGGGAGGGCCCTCTCGAGCAGTACTTC. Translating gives CASSLRREGPLEQYF.

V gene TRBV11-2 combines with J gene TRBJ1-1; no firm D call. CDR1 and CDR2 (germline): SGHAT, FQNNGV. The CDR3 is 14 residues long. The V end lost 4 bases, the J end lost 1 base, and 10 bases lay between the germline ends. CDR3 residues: CASSSPGGNTEAFF. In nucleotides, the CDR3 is TGTGCCAGCAGCTCCCCGGGTGGGAACACTGAAGCTTTCTTT.

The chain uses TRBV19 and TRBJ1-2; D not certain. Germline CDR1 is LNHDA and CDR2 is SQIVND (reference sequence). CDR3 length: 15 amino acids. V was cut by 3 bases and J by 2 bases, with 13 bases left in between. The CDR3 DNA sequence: TGTGCCAGTAGTATCCAGAGGTTGCCCAACTATGGCTACACCTTC. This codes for CASSIQRLPNYGYTF.

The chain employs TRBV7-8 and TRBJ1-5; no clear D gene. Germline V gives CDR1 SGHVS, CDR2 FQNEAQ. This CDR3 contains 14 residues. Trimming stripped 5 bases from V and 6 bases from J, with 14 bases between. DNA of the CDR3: TGTGCCAGCAGCCGCACTAGGGTAGGTCAGCCCCAGCATTTT. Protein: CASSRTRVGQPQHF.

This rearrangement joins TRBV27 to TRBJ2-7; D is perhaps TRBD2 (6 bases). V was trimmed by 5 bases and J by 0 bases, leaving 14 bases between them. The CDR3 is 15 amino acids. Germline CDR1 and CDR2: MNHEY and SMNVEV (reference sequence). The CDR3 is CASSPVAESSYEQYF. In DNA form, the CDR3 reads TGTGCCAGCAGTCCTGTAGCGGAGAGCTCCTACGAGCAGTACTTC.

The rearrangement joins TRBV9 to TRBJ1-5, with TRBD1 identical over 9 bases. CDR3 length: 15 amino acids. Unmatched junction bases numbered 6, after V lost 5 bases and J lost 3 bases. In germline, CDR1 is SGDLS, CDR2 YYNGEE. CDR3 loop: CASSAGTGFNQPQHF. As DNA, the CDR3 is TGTGCCAGCAGTGCCGGGACAGGGTTCAATCAGCCCCAGCATTTT.

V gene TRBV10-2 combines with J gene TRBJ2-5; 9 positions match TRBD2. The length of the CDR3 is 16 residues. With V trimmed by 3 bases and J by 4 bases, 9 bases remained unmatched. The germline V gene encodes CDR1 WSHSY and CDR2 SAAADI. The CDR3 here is CASSDGEAGGRETQYF. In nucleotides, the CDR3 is TGCGCCAGCAGTGACGGGGAAGCGGGAGGTAGAGAGACCCAGTACTTC.

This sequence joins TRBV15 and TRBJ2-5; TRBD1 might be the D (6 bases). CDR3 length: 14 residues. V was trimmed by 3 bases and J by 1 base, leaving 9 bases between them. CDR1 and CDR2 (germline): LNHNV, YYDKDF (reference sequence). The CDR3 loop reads CATSRTGFQETQYF. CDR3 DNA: TGTGCCACCAGCAGGACAGGCTTCCAAGAGACCCAGTACTTC.

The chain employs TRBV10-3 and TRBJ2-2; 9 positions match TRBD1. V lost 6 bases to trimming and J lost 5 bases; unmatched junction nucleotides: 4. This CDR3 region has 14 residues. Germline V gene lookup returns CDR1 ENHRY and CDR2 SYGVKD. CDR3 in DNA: TGTGCCATCAGGGGGGACAGGGCTACCGGGGAGCTGTTTTTT. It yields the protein CAIRGDRATGELFF.

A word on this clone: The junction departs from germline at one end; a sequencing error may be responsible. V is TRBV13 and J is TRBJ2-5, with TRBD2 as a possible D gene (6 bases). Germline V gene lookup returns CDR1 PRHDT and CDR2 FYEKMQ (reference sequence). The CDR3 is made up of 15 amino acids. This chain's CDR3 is CASSRVADHQEAQYF. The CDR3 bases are TGTGCCAGCTCGAGGGTAGCGGACCACCAAGAGGCCCAGTACTTC.

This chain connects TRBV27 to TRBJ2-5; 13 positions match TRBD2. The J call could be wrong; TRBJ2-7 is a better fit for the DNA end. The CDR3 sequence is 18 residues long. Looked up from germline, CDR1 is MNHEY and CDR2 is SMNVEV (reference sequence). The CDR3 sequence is CASSLFPGLAGNSYEQYF. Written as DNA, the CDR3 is TGTGCCAGCAGTTTATTCCCGGGACTAGCGGGAAATTCCTACGAGCAGTACTTC.

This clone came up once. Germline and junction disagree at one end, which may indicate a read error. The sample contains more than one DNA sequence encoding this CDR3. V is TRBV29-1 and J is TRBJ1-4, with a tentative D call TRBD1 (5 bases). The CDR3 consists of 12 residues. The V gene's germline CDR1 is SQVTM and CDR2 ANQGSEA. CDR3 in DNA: TGCAGCGTTTTCCAGGGAGGGGAAAAACTGTTTTTC. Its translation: CSVFQGGEKLFF.

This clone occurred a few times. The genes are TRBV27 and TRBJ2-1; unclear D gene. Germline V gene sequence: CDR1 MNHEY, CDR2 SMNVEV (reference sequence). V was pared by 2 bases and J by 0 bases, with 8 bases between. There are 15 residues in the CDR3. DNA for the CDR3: TGTGCCAGCAGTTTACTTCCGAGCTCCTACAATGAGCAGTTCTTC. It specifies CASSLLPSSYNEQFF.

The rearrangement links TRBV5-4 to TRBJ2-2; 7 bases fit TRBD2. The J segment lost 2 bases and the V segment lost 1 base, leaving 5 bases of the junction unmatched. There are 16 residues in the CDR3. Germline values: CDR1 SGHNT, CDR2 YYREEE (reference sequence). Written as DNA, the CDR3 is TGTGCCAGCAGCTTGCTGGGGGGGACTAACACCGGGGAGCTGTTTTTT. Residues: CASSLLGGTNTGELFF.